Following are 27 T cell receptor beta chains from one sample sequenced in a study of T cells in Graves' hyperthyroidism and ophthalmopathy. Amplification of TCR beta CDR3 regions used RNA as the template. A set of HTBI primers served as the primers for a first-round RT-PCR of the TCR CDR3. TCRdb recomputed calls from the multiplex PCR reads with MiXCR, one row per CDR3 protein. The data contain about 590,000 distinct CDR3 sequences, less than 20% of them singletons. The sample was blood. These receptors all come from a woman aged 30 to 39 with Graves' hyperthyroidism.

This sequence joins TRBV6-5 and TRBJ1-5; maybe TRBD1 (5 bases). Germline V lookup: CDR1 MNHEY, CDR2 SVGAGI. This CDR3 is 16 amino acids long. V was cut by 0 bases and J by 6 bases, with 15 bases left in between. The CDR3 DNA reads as TGTGCCAGCAGTTACTCGATCCAGGGTGGAGGTCAGCCCCAGCATTTT. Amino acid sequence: CASSYSIQGGGQPQHF.

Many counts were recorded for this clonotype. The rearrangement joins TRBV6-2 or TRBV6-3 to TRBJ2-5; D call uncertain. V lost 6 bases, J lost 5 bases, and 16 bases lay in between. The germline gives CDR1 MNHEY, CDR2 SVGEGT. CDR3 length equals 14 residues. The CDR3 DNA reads TGTGCCAGCAGCAGACTCAGCCCTCCGGAGACCCAGTACTTC. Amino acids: CASSRLSPPETQYF.

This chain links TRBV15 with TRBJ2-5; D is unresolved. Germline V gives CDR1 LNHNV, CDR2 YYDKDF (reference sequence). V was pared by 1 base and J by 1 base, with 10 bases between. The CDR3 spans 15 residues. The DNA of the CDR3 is TGTGCCACCAGCAGAGGTGAGAGAATCCAAGAGACCCAGTACTTC. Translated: CATSRGERIQETQYF.

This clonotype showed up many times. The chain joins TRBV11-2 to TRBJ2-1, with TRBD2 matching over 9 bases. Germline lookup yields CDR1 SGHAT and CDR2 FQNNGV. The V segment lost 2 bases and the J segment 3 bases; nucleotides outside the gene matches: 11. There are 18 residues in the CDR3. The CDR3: CASSLFAGGPWRYNEQFF. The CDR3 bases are TGTGCCAGCAGCTTATTTGCGGGAGGGCCTTGGCGCTACAATGAGCAGTTCTTC. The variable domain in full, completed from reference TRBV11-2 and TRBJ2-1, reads EAGVAQSPRYKIIEKRQSVAFWCNPISGHATLYWYQQILGQGPKLLIQFQNNGVVDDSQLPKDRFSAERLKGVDSTLKIQPAKLEDSAVYLCASSLFAGGPWRYNEQFFGPGTRLTVL.

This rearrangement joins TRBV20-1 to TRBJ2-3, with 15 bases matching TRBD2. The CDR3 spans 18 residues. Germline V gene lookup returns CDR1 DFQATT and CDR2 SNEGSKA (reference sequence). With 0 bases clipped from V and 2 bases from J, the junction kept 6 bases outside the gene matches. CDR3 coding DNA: TGCAGTGCTAGAGATCTGGGGACTAGCGGGAGGTCCACAGATACGCAGTATTTT. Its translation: CSARDLGTSGRSTDTQYF.

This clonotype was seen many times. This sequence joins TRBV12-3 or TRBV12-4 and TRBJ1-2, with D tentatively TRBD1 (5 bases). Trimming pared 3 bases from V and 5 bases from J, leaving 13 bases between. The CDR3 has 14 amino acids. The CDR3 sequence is CASSLARERYGYTF. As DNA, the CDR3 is TGTGCCAGCAGTTTGGCCAGGGAGAGGTATGGCTACACCTTC.

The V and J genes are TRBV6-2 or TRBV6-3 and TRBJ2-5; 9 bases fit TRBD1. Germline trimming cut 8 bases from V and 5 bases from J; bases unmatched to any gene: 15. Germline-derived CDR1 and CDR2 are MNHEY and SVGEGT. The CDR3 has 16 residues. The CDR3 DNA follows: TGTGCCAGCGGTTGGAACCGGGACAGGGCTGAGGAGACCCAGTACTTC. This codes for CASGWNRDRAEETQYF.

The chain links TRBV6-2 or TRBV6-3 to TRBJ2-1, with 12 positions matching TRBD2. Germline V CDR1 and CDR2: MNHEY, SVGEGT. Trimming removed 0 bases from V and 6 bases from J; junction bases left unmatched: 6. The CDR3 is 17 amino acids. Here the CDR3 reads CASSYSRLAGGFNEQFF. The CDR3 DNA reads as TGTGCCAGCAGTTACTCGAGGCTAGCGGGAGGGTTCAATGAGCAGTTCTTC.

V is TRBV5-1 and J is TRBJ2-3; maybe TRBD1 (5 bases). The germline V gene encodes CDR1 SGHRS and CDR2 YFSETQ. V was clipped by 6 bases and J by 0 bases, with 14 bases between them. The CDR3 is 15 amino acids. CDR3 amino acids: CASNQGPSSTDTQYF. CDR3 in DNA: TGCGCCAGCAACCAGGGTCCTTCTAGCACAGATACGCAGTATTTT. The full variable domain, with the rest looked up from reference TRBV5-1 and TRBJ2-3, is KAGVTQTPRYLIKTRGQQVTLSCSPISGHRSVSWYQQTPGQGLQFLFEYFSETQRNKGNFPGRFSGRQFSNSRSEMNVSTLELGDSALYLCASNQGPSSTDTQYFGPGTRLTVL.

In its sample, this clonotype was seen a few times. For the CDR3, the DNA is TGTGCCATCAGTGCAGGGGAGCATGAAAAACTGTTTTTT. Residues: CAISAGEHEKLFF. This chain joins TRBV10-3 and TRBJ1-4; maybe TRBD1 (6 bases). CDR3 size: 13 residues. The V end was cut by 4 bases, the J end by 6 bases, with 9 bases between. CDR1 and CDR2 from the germline V gene are ENHRY and SYGVKD.

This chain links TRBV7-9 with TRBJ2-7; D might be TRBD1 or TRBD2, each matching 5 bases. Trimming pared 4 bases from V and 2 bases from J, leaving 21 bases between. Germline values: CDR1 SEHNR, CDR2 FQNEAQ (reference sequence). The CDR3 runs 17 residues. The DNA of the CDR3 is TGTGCCAGCAGCTACACAGCGAGGGGAGATCCGGCCTACGAGCAGTACTTC. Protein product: CASSYTARGDPAYEQYF.

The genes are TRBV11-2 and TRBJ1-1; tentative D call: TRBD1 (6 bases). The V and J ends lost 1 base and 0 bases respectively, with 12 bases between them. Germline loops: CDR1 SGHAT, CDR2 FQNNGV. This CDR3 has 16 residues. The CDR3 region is CASSLVGRGMNTEAFF. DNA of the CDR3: TGTGCCAGCAGCTTAGTGGGCAGGGGAATGAACACTGAAGCTTTCTTT. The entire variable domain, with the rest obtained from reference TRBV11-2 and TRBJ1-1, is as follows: EAGVAQSPRYKIIEKRQSVAFWCNPISGHATLYWYQQILGQGPKLLIQFQNNGVVDDSQLPKDRFSAERLKGVDSTLKIQPAKLEDSAVYLCASSLVGRGMNTEAFFGQGTRLTVV.

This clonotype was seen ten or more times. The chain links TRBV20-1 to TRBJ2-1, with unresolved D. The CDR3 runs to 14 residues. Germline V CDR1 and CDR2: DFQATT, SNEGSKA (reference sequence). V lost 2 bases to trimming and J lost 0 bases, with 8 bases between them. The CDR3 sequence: CSARQAVSYNEQFF. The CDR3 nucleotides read TGCAGTGCTAGACAAGCTGTCTCCTACAATGAGCAGTTCTTC.

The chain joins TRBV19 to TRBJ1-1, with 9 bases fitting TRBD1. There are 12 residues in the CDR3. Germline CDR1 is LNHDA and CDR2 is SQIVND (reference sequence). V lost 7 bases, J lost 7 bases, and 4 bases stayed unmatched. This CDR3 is CASTTGGGEAFF. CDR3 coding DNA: TGTGCCAGTACCACAGGGGGCGGTGAAGCTTTCTTT.

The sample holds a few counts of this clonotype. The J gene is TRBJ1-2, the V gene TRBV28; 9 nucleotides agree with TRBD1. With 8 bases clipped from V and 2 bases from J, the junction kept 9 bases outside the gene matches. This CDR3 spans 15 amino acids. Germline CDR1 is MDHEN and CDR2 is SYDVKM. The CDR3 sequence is CASGNRGQANYGYTF. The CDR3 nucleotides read TGTGCCAGCGGAAACAGGGGGCAGGCGAACTATGGCTACACCTTC.

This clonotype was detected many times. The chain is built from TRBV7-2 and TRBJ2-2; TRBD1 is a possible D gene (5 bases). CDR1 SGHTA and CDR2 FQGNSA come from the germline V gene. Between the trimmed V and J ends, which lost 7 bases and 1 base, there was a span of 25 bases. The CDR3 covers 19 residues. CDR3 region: CASTTPRNRGLGNTGELFF. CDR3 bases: TGTGCCAGCACCACCCCCCGGAATAGGGGTTTGGGGAACACCGGGGAGCTGTTTTTT. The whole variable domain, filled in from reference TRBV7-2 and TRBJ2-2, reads GAGVSQSPSNKVTEKGKDVELRCDPISGHTALYWYRQSLGQGLEFLIYFQGNSAPDKSGLPSDRFSAERTGGSVSTLTIQRTQQEDSAVYLCASTTPRNRGLGNTGELFFGEGSRLTVL.

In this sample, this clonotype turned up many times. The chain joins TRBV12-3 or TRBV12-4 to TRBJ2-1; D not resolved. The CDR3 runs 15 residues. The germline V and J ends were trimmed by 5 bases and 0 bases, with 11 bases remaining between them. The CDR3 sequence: CASSPPTSSYNEQFF. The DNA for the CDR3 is TGTGCCAGCAGTCCCCCCACGAGCTCCTACAATGAGCAGTTCTTC.

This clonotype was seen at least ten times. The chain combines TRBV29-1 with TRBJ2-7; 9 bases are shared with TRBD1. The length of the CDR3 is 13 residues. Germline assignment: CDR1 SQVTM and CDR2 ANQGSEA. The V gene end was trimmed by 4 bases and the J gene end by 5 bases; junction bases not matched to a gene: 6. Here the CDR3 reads CSVGGTGYHEQYF. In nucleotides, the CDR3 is TGCAGCGTTGGGGGGACAGGGTACCACGAGCAGTACTTC.

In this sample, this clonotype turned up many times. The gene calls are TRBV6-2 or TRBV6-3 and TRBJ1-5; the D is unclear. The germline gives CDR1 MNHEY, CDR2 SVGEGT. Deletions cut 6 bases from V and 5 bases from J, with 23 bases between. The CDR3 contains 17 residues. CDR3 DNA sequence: TGTGCCAGCAGCCCCATTCAACAACCGGGCACATATCAGCCCCAGCATTTT. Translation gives CASSPIQQPGTYQPQHF.

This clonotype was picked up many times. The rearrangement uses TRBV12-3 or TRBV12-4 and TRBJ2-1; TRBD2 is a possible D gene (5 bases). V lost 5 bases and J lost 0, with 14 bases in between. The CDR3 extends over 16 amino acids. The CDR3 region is CASSRGLASSYNEQFF. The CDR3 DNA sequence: TGTGCCAGCAGTCGTGGTCTAGCCAGCTCCTACAATGAGCAGTTCTTC.

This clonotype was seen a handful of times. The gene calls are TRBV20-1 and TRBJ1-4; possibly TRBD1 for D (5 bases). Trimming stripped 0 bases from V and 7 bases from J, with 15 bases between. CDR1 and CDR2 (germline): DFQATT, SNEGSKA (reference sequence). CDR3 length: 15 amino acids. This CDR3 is CSARDRPDTREKLFF. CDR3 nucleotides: TGCAGTGCTAGAGATAGGCCGGACACTCGTGAAAAACTGTTTTTT.

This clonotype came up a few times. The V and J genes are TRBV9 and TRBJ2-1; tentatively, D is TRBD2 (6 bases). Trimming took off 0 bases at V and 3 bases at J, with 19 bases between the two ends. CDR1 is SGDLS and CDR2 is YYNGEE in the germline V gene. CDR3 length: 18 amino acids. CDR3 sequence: CASSVENSGSYLYNEQFF. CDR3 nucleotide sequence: TGTGCCAGCAGCGTAGAAAATAGCGGATCCTACCTCTACAATGAGCAGTTCTTC.

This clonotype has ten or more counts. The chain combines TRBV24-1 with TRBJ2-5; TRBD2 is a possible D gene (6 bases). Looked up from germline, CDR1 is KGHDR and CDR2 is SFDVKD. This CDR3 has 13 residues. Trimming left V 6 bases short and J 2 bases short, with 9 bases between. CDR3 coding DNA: TGTGCCACCAGTTACGGAGGGCAAGAGACCCAGTACTTC. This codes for CATSYGGQETQYF.

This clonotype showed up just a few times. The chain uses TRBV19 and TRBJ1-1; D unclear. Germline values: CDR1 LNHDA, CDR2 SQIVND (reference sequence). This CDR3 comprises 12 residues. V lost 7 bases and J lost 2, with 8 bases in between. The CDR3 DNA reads TGTGCCAGTAAAGGCCTTAACACTGAAGCTTTCTTT. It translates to CASKGLNTEAFF.

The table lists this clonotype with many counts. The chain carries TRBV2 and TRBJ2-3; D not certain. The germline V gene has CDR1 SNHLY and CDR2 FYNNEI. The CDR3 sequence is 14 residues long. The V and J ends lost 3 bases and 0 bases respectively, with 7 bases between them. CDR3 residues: CASSERSSTDTQYF. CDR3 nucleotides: TGTGCCAGCAGTGAGAGGTCTAGCACAGATACGCAGTATTTT.

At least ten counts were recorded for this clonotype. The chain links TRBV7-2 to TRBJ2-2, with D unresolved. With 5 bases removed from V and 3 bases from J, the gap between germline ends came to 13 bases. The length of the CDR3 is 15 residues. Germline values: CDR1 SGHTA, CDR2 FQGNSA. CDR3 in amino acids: CASSPGEWDTGELFF. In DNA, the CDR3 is TGTGCCAGCAGCCCAGGAGAGTGGGACACCGGGGAGCTGTTTTTT.

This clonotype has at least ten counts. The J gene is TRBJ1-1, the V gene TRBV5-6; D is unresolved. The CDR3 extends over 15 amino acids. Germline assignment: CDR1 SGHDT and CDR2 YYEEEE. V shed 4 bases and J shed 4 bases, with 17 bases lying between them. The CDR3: CASSLAGERTTEAFF. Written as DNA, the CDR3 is TGTGCCAGCAGCCTAGCCGGGGAGAGGACCACTGAAGCTTTCTTT.